This T cell receptor (beta chain) was captured by sequencing in a study of T cell responses to AZD1222 COVID-19 vaccine. General study findings and limits: Once two AZD1222 doses were given, Spike-specific TCR breadth and depth went up. Baseline seropositivity occurred in only a handful of AZD1222 recipients. The donor group comprised mostly white British people and more females; the analysis possibly underestimated clonal diversity.

The CDR3 has 13 residues. In germline, CDR1 is SNHLY, CDR2 FYNNEI. V gave up 4 bases and J gave up 7 bases, with 11 bases separating them. Sequencing used immunoSEQ multiplex PCR; TCRdb keeps in-frame clones, though not all of them. The sample has about 34,000 clones, around three quarters seen once; the top ten hold roughly 4.9%. As to this clone: No antigen is known for it.

The origin of this receptor is an adult who received the AZD1222 COVID-19 vaccine. The chain uses TRBV2 and TRBJ1-5; D is uncertain. This sample comprised peripheral blood, obtained 28 days after the second AZD1222 dose. CDR3 in amino acids: CASSVRSLQPQHF. The CDR3, as DNA: TGTGCCAGCAGTGTTCGGAGCCTGCAGCCCCAGCATTTT.